The rows below give T cell receptor beta chains drawn from one sample of a study of vaccination and CD4 T cells after COVID-19. TCRdb reanalysed the PCR reads using MiXCR and keeps one entry per CDR3 protein. The sample has fewer than 13,000 distinct CDR3 sequences; 25% to 40% are singletons. These TCRs are of unknown antigen specificity. Sequencing was done on a sample of CD4+ T cells from blood, cultured in vitro. The source is a human donor who had recovered from COVID-19. Both conserved end residues are part of each CDR3. Each record gives: D gene, clone size, J gene, CDR3 length, V gene, CDR3 DNA, CDR3 protein. D genes are given only for firm matches. Some rows mark clone size as missing; the rest say once, few, many or name a class of expanded clone.

>TRBD1|-|TRBJ1-2|16|TRBV5-1
TGCGCCAGCAGCTCGGGACAGGGGTATGATAACTATGGCTACACCTTC
CASSSGQGYDNYGYTF
>TRBD1|few|TRBJ1-1|14|TRBV6-1
TGTGCCAGCAGTAGGACAGGGGTAGACGCTGAAGCTTTCTTT
CASSRTGVDAEAFF
>-|-|TRBJ1-1|13|TRBV29-1
TGCAGCGTTGTGCGGGGGTCAAGGACTGAAGCTTTCTTT
CSVVRGSRTEAFF
>-|few|TRBJ2-7|15|TRBV6-2/TRBV6-3
TGTGCCAGCAGTTACACAAACGGGTTCTCCTACGAGCAGTACTTC
CASSYTNGFSYEQYF
>-|-|TRBJ2-7|11|TRBV30
TGTGCCTGGGGGGGCTCGGGAGAGCAGTACTTC
CAWGGSGEQYF
>-|-|TRBJ2-3|14|TRBV4-2
TGTGCCAGCAGCCTCCGGGACGGCACAGATACGCAGTATTTT
CASSLRDGTDTQYF
>-|medium-sized|TRBJ1-2|11|TRBV29-1
TGCAGCGTTCAACGGGATTTTGGCTACACCTTC
CSVQRDFGYTF
>-|-|TRBJ2-7|12|TRBV10-3
TGTGCCATCAGTTCCACAGAATACGAGCAGTACTTC
CAISSTEYEQYF
>TRBD2|-|TRBJ2-1|16|TRBV24-1
TGTGCCACCAGTGATAAACCAGCGGGGCTCCTAAATGAGCAGTTCTTC
CATSDKPAGLLNEQFF
>-|-|TRBJ1-2|16|TRBV25-1
TGTGCCAGCAGTGAAAACTCCGGGACGGGGAACTATGGCTACACCTTC
CASSENSGTGNYGYTF
>-|-|TRBJ2-6|16|TRBV10-3
TGTGCCATCAGTGAGTCGAGTGGAGCTGGGGCCAACGTCCTGACTTTC
CAISESSGAGANVLTF
>-|once|TRBJ2-7|16|TRBV5-4
TGTGCCACCAGCTCGGAGGGGGGGACACTGGTTTACGAGCAGTACTTC
CATSSEGGTLVYEQYF
>-|-|TRBJ2-1|14|TRBV27
TGTGCCAGCAGCCGAGTTTTGTCCTACAATGAGCAGTTCTTC
CASSRVLSYNEQFF
>-|few|TRBJ2-1|14|TRBV7-9
TGTGCCAGCAGCTTGGTCGTAGGGAACGATGAGCAGTTCTTC
CASSLVVGNDEQFF
>-|few|TRBJ2-5|15|TRBV28
TGTGCCAGCAGTTCGCACAGGGGAGGGGTAGAGACCCAGTACTTC
CASSSHRGGVETQYF
>-|-|TRBJ2-1|14|TRBV20-1
TGCAGTGCTACGGCAGGGGGACTTTATGATGAGCAGTTCTTC
CSATAGGLYDEQFF
>TRBD1|few|TRBJ1-1|11|TRBV6-1
TGTGCCAGCAGCCGGGACAGGGAAACTTTCTTT
CASSRDRETFF
>-|few|TRBJ2-3|16|TRBV21-1
TGTGCCAGCAGGGTCCTAGCGGGGGGCGCCACAGATACGCAGTATTTT
CASRVLAGGATDTQYF
>-|-|TRBJ2-7|12|TRBV11-3
TGTGCCAGCAGTCAGACTGAGTACGAGCAGTACTTC
CASSQTEYEQYF
>-|hyperexpanded|TRBJ2-7|13|TRBV7-2
TGTGCCAGCAGCTTAGGCTCCCACTACGAGCAGTACTTC
CASSLGSHYEQYF
>-|medium-sized|TRBJ1-2|13|TRBV20-1
TGCAGTGCTAGACCGGGGGCCGACTATGGCTACACCTTC
CSARPGADYGYTF
>TRBD2|-|TRBJ2-5|18|TRBV11-3
TGTGCCAGCAGCTTAAGCTCCCGAGGGCGCGGGAGACCCGAGACCCAGTACTTC
CASSLSSRGRGRPETQYF
>-|-|TRBJ2-7|14|TRBV12-1
TGTGCCAGCAGCTTAATAGGGGCTGGGAACGAGCAGTACTTC
CASSLIGAGNEQYF
>-|-|TRBJ1-1|10|TRBV20-1
TGCAGTGCTGGGAGGACTGAAGCTTTCTTT
CSAGRTEAFF
>-|-|TRBJ2-7|13|TRBV7-8
TGTGCCAGCAGCCGAGGACGGACCTACGAGCAGTACTTC
CASSRGRTYEQYF
>-|few|TRBJ2-7|13|TRBV15
TGTGCCACCTCTCTCGGGAGCTCCTACGAGCAGTACTTC
CATSLGSSYEQYF
>TRBD2|few|TRBJ2-3|14|TRBV20-1
TGCAGTGGGGGGTCTAGCGGGAGCACAGATACGCAGTATTTT
CSGGSSGSTDTQYF
>TRBD2|few|TRBJ2-3|15|TRBV7-8
TGTGCCAGCAGCTTGCGGGAGGGACGGACAGATACGCAGTATTTT
CASSLREGRTDTQYF
>-|-|TRBJ2-2|15|TRBV7-9
TGTGCCAGCAGCCCACGGGCCGCGAACACCGGGGAGCTGTTTTTT
CASSPRAANTGELFF
>-|few|TRBJ1-1|15|TRBV4-2
TGTGCCAGCAGCCGCCTAGGAGGGGCTAACACTGAAGCTTTCTTT
CASSRLGGANTEAFF
>-|-|TRBJ1-1|14|TRBV6-2/TRBV6-3
TGTGCCAGCAGAAGAATTCAGGGCAGGGCTGAAGCTTTCTTT
CASRRIQGRAEAFF
>-|-|TRBJ1-1|15|TRBV7-6
TGTGCCAGCAGCTTAGGAGGGGATATGAACACTGAAGCTTTCTTT
CASSLGGDMNTEAFF
>-|-|TRBJ2-3|14|TRBV5-5
TGTGCCAGCGACAGACAGACTTACACAGATACGCAGTATTTT
CASDRQTYTDTQYF
>-|-|TRBJ2-1|14|TRBV2
TGTGCCAGCAGTGAATGGGCGGATCTCAATGAGCAGTTCTTC
CASSEWADLNEQFF
>-|-|TRBJ2-7|11|TRBV12-3/TRBV12-4
TGTGCCAGCAGTGTGGACAGAGAACAGTACTTC
CASSVDREQYF
>-|few|TRBJ2-5|16|TRBV6-2/TRBV6-3
TGTGCCAGCAGTTACAGAGGAAGCGGGCAAGTGGAGACCCAGTACTTC
CASSYRGSGQVETQYF
>-|-|TRBJ1-3|16|TRBV2
TGTGCCAGCAGTGTTGCCGGACAGCGCTCTGGAAACACCATATATTTT
CASSVAGQRSGNTIYF
>-|-|TRBJ1-2|12|TRBV2
TGTGCCAGCACTGAGGTTAACTATGGCTACACCTTC
CASTEVNYGYTF
>-|-|TRBJ1-1|14|TRBV5-1
TGCGCCAGCAGCTTAGGGGTGCCCCGGGCTGAAGCTTTCTTT
CASSLGVPRAEAFF
>TRBD1|few|TRBJ1-5|16|TRBV6-1
TGTGCCAGCAGCCCCGGGACAGGGGACCCTAGTCAGCCCCAGCATTTT
CASSPGTGDPSQPQHF
>-|-|TRBJ2-5|13|TRBV27
TGTGCCAGCAGTGTGGGTCTCTCGGGAACCCAGTACTTC
CASSVGLSGTQYF
>-|-|TRBJ2-7|14|TRBV6-1
TGTGCCAGCAGTCGCCAGGCAGTTCAATCCCAGCAGTACTTC
CASSRQAVQSQQYF
>-|few|TRBJ2-1|13|TRBV7-3
TGTGCCAGCAGCTTCGGAAATCGAGATGAGCAGTTCTTC
CASSFGNRDEQFF
>-|-|TRBJ2-1|11|TRBV6-5
TGTGCCAGCAGTTATCCGGGAAAGCAGTTCTTC
CASSYPGKQFF
>TRBD1|-|TRBJ1-1|13|TRBV20-1
TGCAGTGCTCTCACAGGGGGCCAGACTGAAGCTTTCTTT
CSALTGGQTEAFF
>TRBD1|few|TRBJ1-2|16|TRBV5-1
TGCGCCAGCAGCTTCCAAGGGACAGGGGATTCCTATGGCTACACCTTC
CASSFQGTGDSYGYTF
>TRBD2|few|TRBJ2-1|16|TRBV7-6
TGTGCTAGCAGCGCCGACAGACTAGCGGTCTACAATGAGCAGTTCTTC
CASSADRLAVYNEQFF
>-|-|TRBJ2-7|11|TRBV20-1
TGCAGCGGAACTCGGGGCTACGAGCAGTACTTC
CSGTRGYEQYF
>-|few|TRBJ1-2|13|TRBV19
TGTGCCAGTACCTACTTGGGGGGCTATGGCTACACCTTC
CASTYLGGYGYTF
>TRBD2|-|TRBJ2-7|15|TRBV7-2
TGTGCCAGCAGCTTGTGGAGCGGGAGGTTTAAAGAGCAGTACTTC
CASSLWSGRFKEQYF
>-|few|TRBJ2-2|14|TRBV7-6
TGTGCCAGCAGCTTAGGGAGATACGGCGGGGAGCTGTTTTTT
CASSLGRYGGELFF